This T cell receptor beta chain was recorded in a study of control samples from healthy donors and cancer patients. Sequencing used immunoSEQ multiplex PCR; TCRdb keeps in-frame clones, though not all of them. This table has over 100,000 clones, about nine tenths appearing once. V lost 5 bases to trimming and J lost 8 bases; unmatched junction nucleotides: 12. This CDR3 has 16 amino acids. Germline V gives CDR1 MDHEN, CDR2 SYDVKM. This rearrangement joins TRBV28 to TRBJ2-1; 10 positions match TRBD1. This TCR derives from a man aged 35 to 55 in good health. Material for sequencing was blood. For the CDR3, the DNA is TGTGCCAGCAGTAGCCCGGGACAGGGGCCTTTGGATGAGCAGTTCTTC. Translation: CASSSPGQGPLDEQFF.